This T cell receptor beta chain was profiled in a study of identical twins. Whole-study results and caveats: Alpha sequences that were out-of-frame and twin-shared showed an excess of low generation probability. Among beta out-of-frame sequences, excess sharing between twins appeared weaker.

Only healthy Caucasians were enrolled as donors. cDNA molecules carried unique molecular identifiers, and template switching added a universal primer site. A single record per CDR3 protein comes from TCRdb applying MiXCR to the 5' RACE reads. The table includes under 400,000 distinct CDR3 sequences, 9% detected once. Germline CDR1 and CDR2: SGHNT and YENEEA. V was trimmed by 4 bases and J by 6 bases, leaving 16 bases between them. This CDR3 has 15 residues. This clonotype turned up a few times. Its antigen is unidentified. Material: naive T cells sorted from blood. The sequence derives from a woman between 50 and 59 years old in good health. The gene calls are TRBV11-3 and TRBJ2-1; D is unclear. The CDR3 spells CASSSAEWVPNEQFF. The CDR3 coding sequence is TGTGCCAGCAGCTCGGCCGAGTGGGTCCCCAATGAGCAGTTCTTC.